This T cell receptor (beta chain) was captured by sequencing in a study of T cell responses to AZD1222 COVID-19 vaccine. V lost 3 bases, J lost 3 bases, and 1 base stayed unmatched. The CDR3 contains 14 residues. The germline V gene encodes CDR1 MNHEY and CDR2 SMNVEV (reference sequence). This table comes from immunoSEQ multiplex PCR, and its TCRdb copy is limited to in-frame clones, with some not included. This sample has approximately 120,000 clones, with 90% found just once. The chain has TRBV27 and TRBJ2-7; 11 nucleotides agree with TRBD2. This TCR was sampled from an adult in good health. This material consisted of peripheral blood, taken on day 0 of MenACWY control vaccination. CDR3 coding DNA: TGTGCCAGCAGTTTTACTAGCGGGAGCTACGAGCAGTACTTC. It specifies CASSFTSGSYEQYF.